This T cell receptor beta chain was retrieved from a study of control samples from healthy donors and cancer patients. Germline V gene sequence: CDR1 MNHEY, CDR2 SMNVEV (reference sequence). The V end lost 6 bases, the J end lost 5 bases, and 13 bases lay between the germline ends. This CDR3 has 13 residues. Only in-frame clones appear in the TCRdb table, and some are missing; sequencing was by immunoSEQ multiplex PCR. The repertoire holds over 150,000 clones, about nine tenths seen once, with just over 2% in the top ten. The TCR was taken from a woman aged 35 to 49 in good health. This chain links TRBV27 with TRBJ1-1; tentatively, D is TRBD1 (5 bases). The sample comprised blood. The CDR3 spells CASSLGAGTEAFF. CDR3 nucleotide sequence: TGTGCCAGCAGCCTAGGGGCGGGAACTGAAGCTTTCTTT.